Listed below are T cell receptor beta chains from one sample, sequenced in a study of blood T cell repertoires in COVID-19. Method: immunoSEQ multiplex PCR; TCRdb's copy keeps in-frame clones and lacks some. The top ten hold 4% to 5% of the sample, which has tens of thousands of clones, 70% to 85% seen once. Sequencing used peripheral blood. The receptors shown here come from a woman aged 55-69 years with acute or convalescent COVID-19. Both conserved end residues are part of each CDR3. D genes are given only for firm matches. Rows give clone size only sometimes, using once, few, many, or a class for an expanded clone.

cdr3_aa cdr3_nt clone_size cdr3_length v_call d_call j_call
CASSLGASKHGYTF TGTGCCAGCAGCTTAGGGGCTTCAAAGCATGGCTACACCTTC once 14 TRBV7-2 NA TRBJ1-2
CASSSSGGGYNEQFF TGTGCCAGCAGTTCCTCGGGGGGGGGTTACAATGAGCAGTTCTTC NA 15 TRBV28 TRBD2 TRBJ2-1
CAISDQGTANYGYTF TGTGCCATCAGTGACCAGGGGACAGCCAACTATGGCTACACCTTC NA 15 TRBV10-3 TRBD1 TRBJ1-2
CASSQETTGSNEQFF TGTGCCAGCAGCCAAGAAACAACAGGTTCCAATGAGCAGTTCTTC NA 15 TRBV4-2 NA TRBJ2-1
CASSIKTGDYGYTF TGTGCCAGTAGTATAAAGACAGGGGACTATGGCTACACCTTC NA 14 TRBV19 TRBD1 TRBJ1-2
CASSLSAYEQYF TGCGCCAGCAGCCTAAGCGCCTACGAGCAGTACTTC few 12 TRBV10-2 NA TRBJ2-7
CASSLGTSGNTDTQYF TGCGCCAGCAGCTTGGGCACTAGCGGAAACACAGATACGCAGTATTTT NA 16 TRBV5-1 TRBD2 TRBJ2-3
CASSKQASGSYDTQYF TGTGCCAGCAGCAAACAAGCTAGCGGGAGTTATGATACGCAGTATTTT NA 16 TRBV7-6 TRBD2 TRBJ2-3
CASSLQGTIYEQYF TGCGCCAGCAGCTTACAGGGGACCATATACGAGCAGTACTTC NA 14 TRBV5-1 TRBD1 TRBJ2-7
CASSLGGGNTEAFF TGCGCCAGCAGCTTGGGAGGGGGGAACACTGAAGCTTTCTTT NA 14 TRBV5-1 NA TRBJ1-1
CAISVQGGNYGYTF TGTGCCATCAGTGTGCAGGGAGGTAACTATGGCTACACCTTC NA 14 TRBV10-3 NA TRBJ1-2
CASSEGGGMNTEAFF TGTGCCAGCAGTGAGGGCGGGGGGATGAACACTGAAGCTTTCTTT NA 15 TRBV6-1 NA TRBJ1-1
CASSQGHQNTEAFF TGTGCCAGCAGCCAAGGGCATCAGAACACTGAAGCTTTCTTT NA 14 TRBV3-1/TRBV3-2 NA TRBJ1-1
CASSIQGYNYGYTF TGTGCCAGTAGTATCCAGGGTTACAACTATGGCTACACCTTC NA 14 TRBV19 NA TRBJ1-2
CASSQRGSTDTQYF TGTGCCAGCAGCCAACGCGGGAGCACAGATACGCAGTATTTT NA 14 TRBV3-1/TRBV3-2 NA TRBJ2-3
CAWLETGIEAFF TGTGCCTGGTTAGAGACAGGCATTGAAGCTTTCTTT NA 12 TRBV30 NA TRBJ1-1
CASSPRQDPSNQPQHF TGTGCCAGCTCACCAAGACAGGACCCGAGCAATCAGCCCCAGCATTTT NA 16 TRBV18 NA TRBJ1-5
CASSSGGGETQYF TGTGCCAGCAGTTCAGGGGGTGGAGAGACCCAGTACTTC once 13 TRBV2 TRBD1 TRBJ2-5
CASNPAGTVNTGELFF TGTGCCAGCAACCCAGCCGGGACAGTGAACACCGGGGAGCTGTTTTTT NA 16 TRBV6-6 TRBD1 TRBJ2-2
CASTLGDPQNIQYF TGCGCCAGCACCCTGGGAGACCCCCAAAACATTCAGTACTTC NA 14 TRBV5-1 NA TRBJ2-4